This record looks at one TCR beta chain sequence and its context. The study drew participants aged roughly 18 to 95 years from some 24 US areas. Categorization into cohorts depended on clinical history that participants reported. This sample is drawn from a study of blood T cell repertoires in COVID-19. Study-wide context: Samples representing acute and convalescent COVID-19 were sourced from the United States, Italy and Spain.

V lost 2 bases to trimming and J lost 7 bases; unmatched junction nucleotides: 8. Germline CDR1 SGHDT, CDR2 YYEEEE. This CDR3 is built from 16 residues. Method: immunoSEQ multiplex PCR; TCRdb's copy keeps in-frame clones and lacks some. The table records fewer than 500,000 clones, more than 75% of them present only once. This rearrangement joins TRBV5-6 to TRBJ2-1, with 11 bases matching TRBD2. The source is a woman aged 25 to 45 with acute COVID-19. The sequencing input was PBMCs or T cells enriched from blood (not recorded which). CDR3 loop: CASSFLYSGGANEQFF. The CDR3 bases are TGTGCCAGCAGCTTTTTATATAGCGGGGGGGCGAATGAGCAGTTCTTC.